The clone carrying this T cell receptor (beta chain) is classed as medium-sized. MiXCR was run by TCRdb on the 5' RACE reads, yielding one entry per CDR3 protein. Among some 38,000 distinct CDR3 sequences, approximately 3.1% were seen once, and the ten largest hold around 36%. The data belong to a study of spatial heterogeneity in lung cancer. V was trimmed by 5 bases and J by 0 bases, leaving 17 bases between them. Germline assignment: CDR1 MNHEY and CDR2 SMNVEV (reference sequence). The CDR3 is made up of 16 amino acids. Indicated time point: sample taken at primary tumor resection. There were 72 donors, all of them untreated patients with early-stage non-small cell lung cancer. In each case, whole RNA from tumor, nontumor lung or frozen PBMC was sequenced unsorted.

This material consisted of normal lung tissue next to the tumor, taken at surgery. This receptor was obtained from a male donor with early-stage non-small cell lung cancer. The chain recombines TRBV27 with TRBJ2-7, with D uncertain. CDR3 DNA: TGTGCCAGCAGTACCCACCCCAGAGTAGACTCCTACGAGCAGTACTTC. This encodes CASSTHPRVDSYEQYF.